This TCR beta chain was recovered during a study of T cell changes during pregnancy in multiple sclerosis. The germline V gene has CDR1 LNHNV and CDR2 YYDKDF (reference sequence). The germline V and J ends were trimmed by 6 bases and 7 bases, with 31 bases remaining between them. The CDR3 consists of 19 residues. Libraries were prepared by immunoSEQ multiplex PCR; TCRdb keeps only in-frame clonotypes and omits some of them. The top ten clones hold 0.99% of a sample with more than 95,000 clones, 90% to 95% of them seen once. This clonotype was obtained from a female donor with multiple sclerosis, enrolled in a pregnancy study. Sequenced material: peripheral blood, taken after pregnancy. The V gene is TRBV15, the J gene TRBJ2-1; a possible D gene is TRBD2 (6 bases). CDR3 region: CATRSREVGIGGATNEQFF. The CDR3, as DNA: TGTGCCACCAGGAGTAGGGAAGTGGGGATCGGCGGGGCTACTAATGAGCAGTTCTTC.